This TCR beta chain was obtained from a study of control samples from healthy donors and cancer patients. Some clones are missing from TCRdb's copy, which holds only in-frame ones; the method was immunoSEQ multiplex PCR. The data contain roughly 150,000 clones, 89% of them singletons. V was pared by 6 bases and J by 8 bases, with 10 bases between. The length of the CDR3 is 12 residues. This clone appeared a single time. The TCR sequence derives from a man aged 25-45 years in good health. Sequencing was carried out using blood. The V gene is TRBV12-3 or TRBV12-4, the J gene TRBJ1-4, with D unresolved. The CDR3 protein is CASRGGGEKLFF. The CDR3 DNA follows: TGTGCCAGCAGGGGAGGAGGGGAAAAACTGTTTTTT.